This T cell receptor (beta chain) originates from a study of T-cell reconstitution after alpha-beta-depleted transplantation in children (dated by TCRdb to 2016 to 2017). About the investigation overall: T-cell immune reconstitution after TCRalphabeta/CD19-depleted allogeneic hematopoietic cell transplantation in children was quantitatively tracked in the study by means of TCR repertoire profiling.

Library method: PCR. The listed sequencing device is Illumina HiSeq 2500. Molecular barcoding was employed in the preparation of TCR libraries, with unique molecular identifiers being used to normalize TCRbeta repertoire quantification. TCRdb ran its own pipeline on the public reads, namely fastp trimming at Q25 and MiXCR clone calling, and kept in-frame beta chains. CDR3 protein sequences are deduplicated, and each keeps its most common genes and DNA. The table for this sample lists approximately 400,000 distinct CDR3 sequences; 9.5% to 13% of them were counted only once. The ten largest clonotypes hold 5% to 6.5% of the sample. Measured from the cysteine to the phenylalanine, the CDR3 is 12 residues long. Of the read, only the CDR3 DNA is kept; its 36 bases are in frame from base 1. V is reduced by 3 bases and J by 6 bases, leaving a spacing of 9 bases between them. CDR1 and CDR2 are drawn from the germline V gene: SGHTA, FQGNSA.

This clonotype came up a few times. What antigen it recognizes has not been identified. Base qualities are missing; no much larger clone stands one base away. This receptor was identified in a human donor who donated a stem cell graft to a child with acute myeloid leukemia. The chain links TRBV7-2 with TRBJ2-7, with the D gene uncertain. The material was PBMCs from the stem cell graft donor, obtained from the stem cell graft. The CDR3 amino acid sequence is: CASSLPAPEQYF. At the DNA level, the sequence is TGTGCCAGCAGCTTGCCAGCCCCCGAGCAGTACTTC.